These 22 T cell receptor beta chains were sequenced from one sample in a study of CD8 T cells in Susac syndrome (dated 2019 in TCRdb). Library creation used the immunoSEQ multiplex PCR assay. RNA was extracted using the RNeasy kit, and about 0.5 to 1 ug of the RNA was reverse transcribed with random hexamers. Using fastp at Q25 and MiXCR, TCRdb reprocessed the public reads and kept productive beta chains. Under each unique CDR3 protein, matching rows form one entry showing the most common genes and DNA. This sample lists around 71,000 distinct CDR3 sequences; 93% were detected once. Roughly 0.15% of the sample belongs to the ten largest clones. Material: CD4+ T cells from PBMCs. Receptors originate from a human donor with Susac syndrome.

The chain has TRBV10-3 and TRBJ2-1; 11 nucleotides line up with TRBD2. Trimming took 3 bases from V and 5 from J; bases not matched to a gene: 9. This CDR3 has 17 amino acids. Looked up from germline, CDR1 is ENHRY and CDR2 is SYGVKD. In nucleotides, the CDR3 is TGTGCCATCAGTGACAGGGACCTAGCGGGGGGAGACAATGAGCAGTTCTTC. Protein product: CAISDRDLAGGDNEQFF.

The chain combines TRBV20-1 with TRBJ1-3, with D hard to call. This CDR3 is 16 amino acids long. In germline, CDR1 is DFQATT, CDR2 SNEGSKA (reference sequence). Trimming pared 5 bases from V and 4 bases from J, leaving 21 bases between. The CDR3 bases are TGCAGTGCTGACCCCGGACCTTTCAAGGGAGGAAACACCATATATTTT. Translating it yields CSADPGPFKGGNTIYF.

This clonotype was seen a single time. The rearrangement uses TRBV19 and TRBJ2-5; no clear D gene. Germline V gene sequence: CDR1 LNHDA, CDR2 SQIVND (reference sequence). Trimming pared 7 bases from V and 1 base from J, leaving 13 bases between. There are 14 residues in the CDR3. DNA for the CDR3: TGTGCCAGTACGTCTGGCGCTTCCCAAGAGACCCAGTACTTC. This codes for CASTSGASQETQYF.

The J gene is TRBJ1-2, the V gene TRBV25-1; D is uncertain. V lost 3 bases to trimming and J lost 2 bases, with 7 bases between them. The CDR3 is made up of 13 amino acids. Per germline, CDR1 MGHDK and CDR2 SYGVNS. In nucleotides, the CDR3 is TGTGCCAGCAGTGAGGCAGGAAACTATGGCTACACCTTC. Encoded protein: CASSEAGNYGYTF.

The V call is TRBV20-1, the J call TRBJ2-5; the match to TRBD2 covers 7 bases. This CDR3 comprises 18 residues. Germline trimming cut 0 bases from V and 1 base from J; bases unmatched to any gene: 14. Germline V gene lookup returns CDR1 DFQATT and CDR2 SNEGSKA (reference sequence). CDR3 DNA: TGCAGTGCTAGAGACGGGACGGGGCGGGGGACCCTCCAAGAGACCCAGTACTTC. Its translation: CSARDGTGRGTLQETQYF.

The V call is TRBV21-1, the J call TRBJ2-7; the D call TRBD1 from the table was never checked on the DNA. TRBV21-1 is marked as a pseudogene. The CDR3 length is 14 residues. The CDR3 sequence is CASSNRTASYEQYF. DNA for the CDR3: TGTGCCAGCAGCAACCGGACAGCCTCCTACGAGCAGTACTTC.

The chain employs TRBV12-3 or TRBV12-4 and TRBJ1-4; 7 bases are a match to TRBD1. The CDR3 contains 17 residues. Germline trimming cut 10 bases from V and 0 bases from J; bases unmatched to any gene: 14. The CDR3 here is CATKGGTALATNEKLFF. The CDR3 bases are TGTGCCACCAAGGGGGGGACAGCCCTTGCAACTAATGAAAAACTGTTTTTT.

The rearrangement joins TRBV7-2 to TRBJ2-7; 8 nucleotides agree with TRBD1. This CDR3 region has 16 residues. From germline, CDR1 is SGHTA and CDR2 FQGNSA. After removal of 3 bases from V and 1 base from J, the junction contained 8 bases not matched to a gene. Here the CDR3 reads CASSFGQGTLSYEQYF. The CDR3 DNA follows: TGTGCCAGCAGCTTCGGACAGGGAACCTTGTCCTACGAGCAGTACTTC.

The gene calls are TRBV3-1 and TRBJ2-5; D may be TRBD2 (6 bases). Germline values: CDR1 LGHDT, CDR2 YNNKEL (reference sequence). The V end was cut by 5 bases, the J end by 5 bases, with 12 bases between. This CDR3 has 13 residues. This CDR3 is CASSTGLTETQYF. The CDR3 DNA reads as TGTGCCAGCAGCACGGGACTGACGGAGACCCAGTACTTC.

This clonotype was detected once. The chain uses TRBV14 and TRBJ1-4; D is unclear. Trimming stripped 0 bases from V and 3 bases from J, with 11 bases between. The germline gives CDR1 SGHDN, CDR2 FVKESK. CDR3 length: 16 amino acids. The CDR3 DNA reads as TGTGCCAGCAGCCAAGACCAACCGGGAGCTAATGAAAAACTGTTTTTT. This encodes CASSQDQPGANEKLFF.

The chain combines TRBV24-1 with TRBJ2-1, with a possible D match to TRBD1 (7 bases). Deletions cut 4 bases from V and 6 bases from J, with 18 bases between. CDR3 length equals 16 residues. Germline V gives CDR1 KGHDR, CDR2 SFDVKD. The CDR3, as DNA: TGTGCCACCAGTGACCCTGGGCAGGGGGGTGGCAATGAGCAGTTCTTC. This sequence encodes CATSDPGQGGGNEQFF.

The V and J genes are TRBV20-1 and TRBJ2-1, with 8 positions matching TRBD2. J gave up 2 bases and V 6 bases, and 6 bases lay outside the gene matches. The CDR3 extends over 14 amino acids. Germline V lookup: CDR1 DFQATT, CDR2 SNEGSKA (reference sequence). As DNA, the CDR3 is TGCAGTGCCCCAGGCGGGGGGCCCTACAATGAGCAGTTCTTC. Translation: CSAPGGGPYNEQFF.

The V and J genes are TRBV19 and TRBJ1-1, with D tentatively TRBD1 (5 bases). V lost 2 bases and J 4 bases, leaving 17 bases between the germline ends. CDR3 size: 16 residues. Looked up from germline, CDR1 is LNHDA and CDR2 is SQIVND (reference sequence). The CDR3 coding sequence is TGTGCCAGTAGTATATACGGCAGGGAAGGCTCCACTGAAGCTTTCTTT. Translating gives CASSIYGREGSTEAFF.

The rearrangement links TRBV7-2 to TRBJ1-2; D is unclear. This CDR3 has 14 residues. V shed 5 bases and J shed 8 bases, with 18 bases lying between them. Germline CDR1 reads SGHTA; CDR2 reads FQGNSA. CDR3 amino acids: CASSERWAGGGYTF. DNA for the CDR3: TGTGCCAGCAGCGAACGGTGGGCAGGAGGGGGCTACACCTTC. Full variable domain (rest looked up from reference TRBV7-2 and TRBJ1-2): GAGVSQSPSNKVTEKGKDVELRCDPISGHTALYWYRQSLGQGLEFLIYFQGNSAPDKSGLPSDRFSAERTGGSVSTLTIQRTQQEDSAVYLCASSERWAGGGYTFGSGTRLTVV.

The rearrangement joins TRBV20-1 to TRBJ1-2; 11 nucleotides agree with TRBD1. CDR1 and CDR2 from the germline V gene are DFQATT and SNEGSKA (reference sequence). This CDR3 has 16 amino acids. Germline trimming cut 0 bases from V and 1 base from J; bases unmatched to any gene: 4. CDR3 in DNA: TGCAGTGCTAGAGACGGACAGGGGGCTTTTAACTATGGCTACACCTTC. Amino acid sequence: CSARDGQGAFNYGYTF.

J is TRBJ2-1 and V is TRBV6-2 or TRBV6-3; D possibly corresponds to TRBD2 (5 bases). CDR3 length: 13 residues. Trimming took 10 bases from V and 4 from J, leaving 14 bases between them. CDR1 is MNHEY, CDR2 SVGEGT, per germline. The CDR3 DNA reads as TGTGCCACTTCACCCCGGGATTACAATGAGCAGTTCTTC. It translates to CATSPRDYNEQFF.

The genes are TRBV3-1 and TRBJ1-6; D is undetermined. The V end lost 2 bases, the J end lost 7 bases, and 9 bases lay between the germline ends. The CDR3 totals 14 residues. The germline CDR1 and CDR2 sequences are LGHDT and YNNKEL (reference sequence). The CDR3 loop is CASSQLPVNSPLHF. CDR3 coding DNA: TGTGCCAGCAGCCAACTCCCGGTAAATTCACCCCTCCACTTT.

The CDR3 nucleotides read TGTGCCAGCAGCCGAGGACAGGGCAGCTCTGGGGCCAACGTCCTGACTTTC. This codes for CASSRGQGSSGANVLTF. This chain uses TRBV3-1 with TRBJ2-6; 8 bases fit TRBD1. This CDR3 has 17 amino acids. J was trimmed by 0 bases and V by 4 bases; bases with no gene match: 5. From germline, CDR1 is LGHDT and CDR2 YNNKEL (reference sequence).

The chain has TRBV30 and TRBJ1-5, with 7 bases matching TRBD1. This CDR3 has 13 residues. CDR1 GTSNPN and CDR2 SVGIG come from the germline V gene (reference sequence). V trimming: 4 bases; J trimming: 7 bases; junction bases outside the gene matches: 7. CDR3 region: CAWNDRERQPQHF. The CDR3, as DNA: TGTGCCTGGAATGACAGGGAAAGGCAGCCCCAGCATTTT.

A single count supports this clonotype. The CDR3 sequence is CASSQKGAAQPQHF. The CDR3 bases are TGTGCCAGCAGTCAAAAGGGGGCCGCTCAGCCCCAGCATTTT. The chain joins TRBV6-6 to TRBJ1-5; 7 positions agree with TRBD1. The CDR3 covers 14 residues. CDR1 MNHNY and CDR2 SVGAGI come from the germline V gene (reference sequence). The ends lost 5 bases at V and 6 bases at J; junction bases unmatched: 7.

The rearrangement uses TRBV2 and TRBJ2-7; the D gene is possibly TRBD2 (6 bases). There are 14 residues in the CDR3. From germline, CDR1 is SNHLY and CDR2 FYNNEI. The V gene lost 5 bases and the J gene lost 7 bases, with 18 bases spanning the gap. The CDR3 loop reads CASSPAGNPKEQYF. The CDR3 region has the DNA TGTGCCAGCAGTCCGGCGGGGAACCCGAAGGAGCAGTACTTC.

This chain links TRBV3-1 with TRBJ2-7; 7 bases are shared with TRBD1. This CDR3 has 14 amino acids. Trimming cost V 1 base and J 1 base; bases outside gene matches: 1. Per the germline V gene, CDR1 is LGHDT and CDR2 is YNNKEL (reference sequence). The CDR3 DNA sequence: TGTGCCAGCAGCCAAGGCAGGGGGTCCTACGAGCAGTACTTC. This sequence encodes CASSQGRGSYEQYF.